This is a list of T cell receptor beta chains from one sample in a study of blood T cell repertoires in COVID-19. Sequencing was performed with immunoSEQ multiplex PCR; in TCRdb, only in-frame clones are kept and a portion is missing. The table includes under 300,000 clones, roughly 80% detected once. The sample was peripheral blood. Source of these receptors: a woman aged 18-29 years with acute or convalescent COVID-19. The CDR3 runs from the conserved cysteine through the conserved F or W. The D gene is left open where the match is weak. Expanded clones get a size class; other rows say once, few or many, or leave the size out.

d_call	clone_size	j_call	v_call	cdr3_nt	cdr3_aa
TRBD2	.	TRBJ2-1	TRBV7-7	TGTGCTAGCAGCTTAGCGGTCGGCGGGAGGAATGAGCAGTTCTTC	CASSLAVGGRNEQFF
.	.	TRBJ1-6	TRBV5-4	TGTGCCAGCAGCTTGGACAAACACATTTCACCCCTCCACTTT	CASSLDKHISPLHF
TRBD1	.	TRBJ2-2	TRBV19	TGTGCCAGTAGTACCCAAAAGACAGGGGGTGTATACAGGGAGCTGTTTTTT	CASSTQKTGGVYRELFF
.	few	TRBJ1-2	TRBV9	TGTGCCAGCAGCGTAGGAAGACAGCGAACTCATTTCTATGGCTACACCTTC	CASSVGRQRTHFYGYTF
.	.	TRBJ1-2	TRBV28	TGTGCCATCTCGGGCAGGGACTATGGCTACACCTTC	CAISGRDYGYTF
.	.	TRBJ2-2	TRBV2	TGTGCCAGCTGCAGGGGCATAGGGAACACCGGGGAGCTGTTTTTT	CASCRGIGNTGELFF
.	.	TRBJ2-5	TRBV29-1	TGCAGCCACACGGGAGAGGGGGCTGTCCGGGAGACCCAGTACTTC	CSHTGEGAVRETQYF
.	.	TRBJ2-7	TRBV27	TGTGCCAGCAGGGAGGGTCTGGACCCTCAATCCTACGAGCAGTACTTC	CASREGLDPQSYEQYF
TRBD2	once	TRBJ2-2	TRBV19	TGTGCCAGTAGTATTGGGACTAGCGGGAGCACCGGGGAGCTGTTTTTT	CASSIGTSGSTGELFF
.	.	TRBJ1-6	TRBV9	TGTGCCAGCACGAGCTCCTATAATTCACCCCTCCACTTT	CASTSSYNSPLHF
TRBD1	.	TRBJ1-1	TRBV18	TGTGCCAGCTCACCGTCAGGGGGCACTGAAGCTTTCTTT	CASSPSGGTEAFF
TRBD1	.	TRBJ1-2	TRBV7-8	TGTGCCAGCAGCTTAGCGCCGCCGGGACAGGGAAATGGCTACACCTTC	CASSLAPPGQGNGYTF
TRBD1	.	TRBJ1-6	TRBV4-2	TGTGCCAGCAACGAAGGACAGGGCCGGAATTCACCCCTCCACTTT	CASNEGQGRNSPLHF
TRBD2	once	TRBJ2-1	TRBV30	TGTGCCTGGAGTGTATTTGGGACTAGCTACAATGAGCAGTTCTTC	CAWSVFGTSYNEQFF
.	once	TRBJ2-7	TRBV27	TGTGCCAGCAGTTCTCTCGGAGCAGGGTATTACGAGCAGTACTTC	CASSSLGAGYYEQYF
.	.	TRBJ2-2	TRBV7-6	TGTGCCAGCAGCTTAGTCCAGAACACCGGGGAGCTGTTTTTT	CASSLVQNTGELFF
.	.	TRBJ2-1	TRBV6-5	TGTGCCAGCAGTTACTCCCTGGCCCCGCAAAACAATGAGCAGTTCTTC	CASSYSLAPQNNEQFF
.	once	TRBJ2-7	TRBV19	TGTGCCAGTAGTGAGAGGAACGAGCAGTACTTC	CASSERNEQYF
.	.	TRBJ1-2	TRBV19	TGTGCCAGTAGTATAGATCTATTGGGGCAGATTAACTATGGCTACACCTTC	CASSIDLLGQINYGYTF
TRBD2	.	TRBJ2-5	TRBV7-2	TGTGCCAGCAGCTTACTCGCTAGCGGGGCCCCAGAGACCCAGTACTTC	CASSLLASGAPETQYF
TRBD2	.	TRBJ2-2	TRBV6-5	TGTGCCAGCACGGCGGGAGGGCCGGGCGGGGAGCTGTTTTTT	CASTAGGPGGELFF
TRBD1	.	TRBJ2-1	TRBV24-1	TGTGCCACTATCTCAGACAGGGCGCAACAGTTCTTC	CATISDRAQQFF
.	.	TRBJ2-2	TRBV5-4	TGTGCCAGCAGCCTGGGTGGGACTCTCCACCGGGAGCTGTTTTTT	CASSLGGTLHRELFF
.	.	TRBJ2-7	TRBV29-1	TGCAGCGTCGCCGACAGCTACGAGCAGTACTTC	CSVADSYEQYF
.	.	TRBJ2-2	TRBV6-2/TRBV6-3	TGTGCCAGCAGCCCCCGGGACACCGGGGAGCTGTTTTTT	CASSPRDTGELFF
TRBD2	.	TRBJ2-3	TRBV27	TGTGCCAGCAGTTTATCGCTAGCGGTCACAGATACGCAGTATTTT	CASSLSLAVTDTQYF
.	.	TRBJ1-1	TRBV29-1	TGCAGCGTTGGTGTTGGGGGCTTTGGAGCTTTCTTT	CSVGVGGFGAFF
TRBD2	.	TRBJ2-1	TRBV7-6	TGTGCCAGCAGCTTCCAGCCTAGCGGGGCCTACAATGAGCAGTTCTTC	CASSFQPSGAYNEQFF
TRBD2	.	TRBJ2-3	TRBV6-5	TGTGCCAGCAGTTACTCATTAGCGGGAATCGCAGATACGCAGTATTTT	CASSYSLAGIADTQYF
TRBD1	.	TRBJ2-7	TRBV5-1	TGCGCCAGCAGCTTGGCAGGACAGGCCTACGAGCAGTACTTC	CASSLAGQAYEQYF
.	.	TRBJ2-3	TRBV6-2/TRBV6-3	TGTGCCAGCAGTCAGGAGGCGGGTTATGGAGATACGCAGTATTTT	CASSQEAGYGDTQYF
TRBD2	.	TRBJ2-5	TRBV11-2	TGTGCCAGCAGCCCAGGGACTAGCGGGAGGGAAACCCAGTACTTC	CASSPGTSGRETQYF
TRBD2	.	TRBJ2-1	TRBV18	TGTGCCAGCTCACCACCCCGGGGACTAGCGGGCGATGAGCAGTTCTTC	CASSPPRGLAGDEQFF
TRBD1	.	TRBJ1-5	TRBV29-1	TGCAGCGTTGTACAGGGGGCTCATCAGCCCCAGCATTTT	CSVVQGAHQPQHF
.	.	TRBJ2-5	TRBV10-2	TGCGCCAGCAGTGAGTCTTGGGAGGCCCAAGAGACCCAGTACTTC	CASSESWEAQETQYF
TRBD1	once	TRBJ1-2	TRBV6-5	TGTGCCAGCAGCCCCAGACAGGGGGTGAGGGGCTACACCTTC	CASSPRQGVRGYTF
TRBD2	.	TRBJ2-2	TRBV27	TGTGCCAGCAGTAGCGGGAGGGACACCGGGGAGCTGTTTTTT	CASSSGRDTGELFF
TRBD1	.	TRBJ1-2	TRBV30	TGTGCCTGGAGTTCGCAGGGGGCTGGGGGCTACACCTTC	CAWSSQGAGGYTF
.	.	TRBJ1-6	TRBV4-1	TGCGCCAGCAGCCAAGCCGGCAGGGGACCAAAGCCCAATTCACCCCTCCACTTT	CASSQAGRGPKPNSPLHF
TRBD2	few	TRBJ2-1	TRBV7-2	TGTGCCAGCAGCTTATCTAGCGGGGCTTACAATGAGCAGTTCTTC	CASSLSSGAYNEQFF
.	.	TRBJ2-3	TRBV4-1	TGCGCCAGCAGCCGAGTGGGGGAGGTTCTAGATACGCAGTATTTT	CASSRVGEVLDTQYF
.	.	TRBJ1-1	TRBV7-9	TGTGCCAGCAGCTTAGACGAGGCCTTGAACACTGAAGCTTTCTTT	CASSLDEALNTEAFF
TRBD1	.	TRBJ1-1	TRBV19	TGTGCCAGTAACGGACAGGGGGCGAGACGGAACACTGAAGCTTTCTTT	CASNGQGARRNTEAFF
TRBD1	.	TRBJ2-4	TRBV7-2	TGTGCCAGCAGCTTAAGTGGACAGGTTGTGGAAAACATTCAGTACTTC	CASSLSGQVVENIQYF
.	.	TRBJ1-5	TRBV18	TGTGCCAGCTCACCATACGGCGGGGGCAGAAATCAGCCCCAGCATTTT	CASSPYGGGRNQPQHF
TRBD2	.	TRBJ2-5	TRBV7-9	TGTGCCAGCAGCTTATGGACTAGTCGGCAAGAGACCCAGTACTTC	CASSLWTSRQETQYF
.	.	TRBJ2-1	TRBV5-1	TGCGCCAGCAGCAGTGGACAGTCCTACAATGAGCAGTTCTTC	CASSSGQSYNEQFF
TRBD2	.	TRBJ2-3	TRBV19	TGTGCCAGTAGTACCCTAGCGGGAGGAGATACGCAGTATTTT	CASSTLAGGDTQYF
.	.	TRBJ2-5	TRBV5-6	TGTGCCAGCAGCTTGGGAGGTTACCCGGAGGCAGAGACCCAGTACTTC	CASSLGGYPEAETQYF